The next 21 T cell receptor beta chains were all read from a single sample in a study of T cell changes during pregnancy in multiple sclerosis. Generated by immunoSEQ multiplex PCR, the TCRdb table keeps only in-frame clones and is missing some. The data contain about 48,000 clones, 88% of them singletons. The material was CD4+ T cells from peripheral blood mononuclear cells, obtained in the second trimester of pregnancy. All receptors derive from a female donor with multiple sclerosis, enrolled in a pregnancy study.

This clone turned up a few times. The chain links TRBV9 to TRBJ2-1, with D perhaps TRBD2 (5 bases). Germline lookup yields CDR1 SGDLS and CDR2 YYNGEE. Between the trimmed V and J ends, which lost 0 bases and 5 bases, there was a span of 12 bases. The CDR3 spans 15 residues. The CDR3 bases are TGTGCCAGCAGCGTAGCGGCTAGCCTCCACAATGAGCAGTTCTTC. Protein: CASSVAASLHNEQFF.

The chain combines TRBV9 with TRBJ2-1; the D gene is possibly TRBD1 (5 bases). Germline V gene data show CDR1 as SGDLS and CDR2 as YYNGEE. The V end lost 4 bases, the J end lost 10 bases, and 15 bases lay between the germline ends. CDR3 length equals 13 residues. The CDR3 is CASSTILDTEQFF. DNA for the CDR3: TGTGCCAGCAGCACCATTCTGGACACAGAGCAGTTCTTC.

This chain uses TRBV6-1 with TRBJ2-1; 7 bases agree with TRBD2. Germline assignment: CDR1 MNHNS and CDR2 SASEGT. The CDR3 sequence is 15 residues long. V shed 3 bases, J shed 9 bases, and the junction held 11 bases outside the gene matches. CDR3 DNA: TGTGCCAGCAGTGAGGGGAGGGAAATCCCGGGTGAGCAGTTCTTC. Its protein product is CASSEGREIPGEQFF.

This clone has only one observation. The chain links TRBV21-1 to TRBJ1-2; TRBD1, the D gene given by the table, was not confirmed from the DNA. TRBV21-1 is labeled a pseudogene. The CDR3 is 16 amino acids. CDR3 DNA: TGTGCCAGCCCACGGGCAGGGGAAGTTGTGAACTATGGCTACACCTTC. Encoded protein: CASPRAGEVVNYGYTF.

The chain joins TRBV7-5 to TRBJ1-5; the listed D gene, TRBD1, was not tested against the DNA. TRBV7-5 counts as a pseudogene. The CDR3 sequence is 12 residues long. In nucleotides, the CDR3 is TGTGTCAGAAGCCCCCAAAATCAGCCCCAGCATTTT. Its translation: CVRSPQNQPQHF.

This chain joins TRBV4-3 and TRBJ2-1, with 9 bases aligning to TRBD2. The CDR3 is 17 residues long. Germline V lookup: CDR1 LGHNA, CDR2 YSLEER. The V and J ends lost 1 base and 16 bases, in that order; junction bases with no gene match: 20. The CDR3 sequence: CASSQVGLLGLAGRIFF. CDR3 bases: TGCGCCAGCAGCCAAGTTGGGCTTCTAGGGCTAGCGGGACGGATCTTCTTC.

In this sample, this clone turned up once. CDR3 in amino acids: CASSLVRGYNEQFF. CDR3 bases: TGTGCCAGCAGCTTGGTACGGGGTTACAATGAGCAGTTCTTC. The rearrangement links TRBV5-6 to TRBJ2-1; tentatively, D is TRBD2 (5 bases). V lost 0 bases and J lost 4, with 8 bases in between. Per germline, CDR1 SGHDT and CDR2 YYEEEE. The CDR3 sequence is 14 residues long.

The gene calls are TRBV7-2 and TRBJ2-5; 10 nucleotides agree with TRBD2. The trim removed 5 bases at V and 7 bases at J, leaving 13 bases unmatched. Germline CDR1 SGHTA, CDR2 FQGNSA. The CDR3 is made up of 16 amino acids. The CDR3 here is CASSARGAGGPWTQYF. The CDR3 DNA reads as TGTGCCAGCAGCGCCCGTGGAGCGGGAGGGCCCTGGACCCAGTACTTC.

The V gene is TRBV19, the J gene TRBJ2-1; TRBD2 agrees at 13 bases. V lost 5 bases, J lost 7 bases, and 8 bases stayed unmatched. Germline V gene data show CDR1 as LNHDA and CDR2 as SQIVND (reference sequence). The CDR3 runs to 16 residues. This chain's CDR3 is CASSALWTSGRNEQFF. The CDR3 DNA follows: TGTGCCAGTAGTGCCCTCTGGACTAGCGGGAGAAATGAGCAGTTCTTC.

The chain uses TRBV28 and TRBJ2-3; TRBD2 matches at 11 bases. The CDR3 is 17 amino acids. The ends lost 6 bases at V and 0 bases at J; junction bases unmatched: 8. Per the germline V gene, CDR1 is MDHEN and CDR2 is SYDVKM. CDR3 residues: CASSRTLAGGSTDTQYF. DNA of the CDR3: TGTGCCAGCAGCAGAACTCTAGCGGGAGGTAGCACAGATACGCAGTATTTT.

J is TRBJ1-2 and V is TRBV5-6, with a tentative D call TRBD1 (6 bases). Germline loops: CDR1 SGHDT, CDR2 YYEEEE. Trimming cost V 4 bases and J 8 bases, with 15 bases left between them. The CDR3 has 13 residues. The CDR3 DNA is TGTGCCAGCAGCACCTCAGGGGTGGGGGGCTACACCTTC. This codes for CASSTSGVGGYTF.

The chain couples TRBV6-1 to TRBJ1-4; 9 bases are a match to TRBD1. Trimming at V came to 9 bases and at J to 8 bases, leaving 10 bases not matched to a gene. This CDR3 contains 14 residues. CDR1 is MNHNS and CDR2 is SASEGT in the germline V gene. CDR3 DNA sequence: TGTGCCAGTAGGGACAGGGTCGTGGGAGAAAAACTGTTTTTT. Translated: CASRDRVVGEKLFF.

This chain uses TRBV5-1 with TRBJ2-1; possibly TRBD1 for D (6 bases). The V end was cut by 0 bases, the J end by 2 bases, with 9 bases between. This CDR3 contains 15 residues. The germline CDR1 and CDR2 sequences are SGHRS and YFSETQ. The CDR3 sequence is CASSLDGQTYNEQFF. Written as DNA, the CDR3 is TGCGCCAGCAGCTTGGACGGACAGACCTACAATGAGCAGTTCTTC.

Here the CDR3 reads CASSLDGGIGNQPQHF. CDR3 coding DNA: TGTGCCAGCAGCTTGGATGGAGGTATAGGAAATCAGCCCCAGCATTTT. The chain joins TRBV5-6 to TRBJ1-5; no reliable D call. CDR1 and CDR2 (germline): SGHDT, YYEEEE. The V gene lost 0 bases and the J gene lost 4 bases, with 14 bases spanning the gap. The CDR3 spans 16 residues. Full variable domain (missing parts from reference TRBV5-6 and TRBJ1-5): DAGVTQSPTHLIKTRGQQVTLRCSPKSGHDTVSWYQQALGQGPQFIFQYYEEEERQRGNFPDRFSGHQFPNYSSELNVNALLLGDSALYLCASSLDGGIGNQPQHFGDGTRLSIL.

The CDR3 region has the DNA TGTGCCAGCAGTACCCCGGGACAGGGTGATCAGCCCCAGCATTTT. The encoded protein is CASSTPGQGDQPQHF. The chain carries TRBV28 and TRBJ1-5; 9 bases fit TRBD1. The CDR3 contains 15 residues. Germline CDR1 reads MDHEN; CDR2 reads SYDVKM. V trimming: 5 bases; J trimming: 5 bases; junction bases outside the gene matches: 7.

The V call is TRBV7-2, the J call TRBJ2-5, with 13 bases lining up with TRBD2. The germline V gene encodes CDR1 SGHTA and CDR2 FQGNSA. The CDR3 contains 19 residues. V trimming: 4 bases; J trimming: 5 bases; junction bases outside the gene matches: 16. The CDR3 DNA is TGTGCCAGCAGCTCCCCTACTAGCGGGAGGGGCCGAGGGTGGGAGACCCAGTACTTC. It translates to CASSSPTSGRGRGWETQYF.

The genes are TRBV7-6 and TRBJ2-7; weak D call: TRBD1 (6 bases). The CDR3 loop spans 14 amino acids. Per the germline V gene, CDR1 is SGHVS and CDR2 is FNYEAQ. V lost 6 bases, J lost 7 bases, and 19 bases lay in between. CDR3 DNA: TGTGCCAGCAGTTCCCCCCCGGGACACGGAGAGCAGTACTTC. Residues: CASSSPPGHGEQYF.

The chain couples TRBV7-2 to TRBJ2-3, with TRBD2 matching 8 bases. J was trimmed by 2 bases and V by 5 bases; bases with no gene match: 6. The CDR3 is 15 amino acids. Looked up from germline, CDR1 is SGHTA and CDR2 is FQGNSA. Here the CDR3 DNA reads TGTGCCAGCAGCAGGGCTAGCGGGTACACAGATACGCAGTATTTT. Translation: CASSRASGYTDTQYF.

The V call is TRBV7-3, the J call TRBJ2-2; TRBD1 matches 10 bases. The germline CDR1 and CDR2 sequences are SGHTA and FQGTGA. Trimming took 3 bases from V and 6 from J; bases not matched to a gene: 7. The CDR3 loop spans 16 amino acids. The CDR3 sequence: CASSFGLTGGPGELFF. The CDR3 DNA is TGTGCCAGCAGCTTTGGTTTGACAGGGGGCCCCGGGGAGCTGTTTTTT. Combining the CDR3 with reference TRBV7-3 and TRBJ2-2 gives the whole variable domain GAGVSQTPSNKVTEKGKYVELRCDPISGHTALYWYRQSLGQGPEFLIYFQGTGAADDSGLPNDRFFAVRPEGSVSTLKIQRTERGDSAVYLCASSFGLTGGPGELFFGEGSRLTVL.

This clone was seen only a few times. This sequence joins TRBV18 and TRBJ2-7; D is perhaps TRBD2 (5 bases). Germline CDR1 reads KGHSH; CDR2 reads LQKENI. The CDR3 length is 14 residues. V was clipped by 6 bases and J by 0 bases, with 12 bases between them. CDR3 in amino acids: CASSPGSLSYEQYF. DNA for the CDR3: TGTGCCAGCTCCCCGGGGTCCCTCTCCTACGAGCAGTACTTC.

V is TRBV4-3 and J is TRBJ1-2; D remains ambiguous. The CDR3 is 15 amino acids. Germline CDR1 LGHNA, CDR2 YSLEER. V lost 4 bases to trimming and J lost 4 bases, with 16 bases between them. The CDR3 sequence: CASSPPEGWGYGYTF. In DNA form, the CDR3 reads TGCGCCAGCAGCCCCCCGGAGGGCTGGGGCTATGGCTACACCTTC.